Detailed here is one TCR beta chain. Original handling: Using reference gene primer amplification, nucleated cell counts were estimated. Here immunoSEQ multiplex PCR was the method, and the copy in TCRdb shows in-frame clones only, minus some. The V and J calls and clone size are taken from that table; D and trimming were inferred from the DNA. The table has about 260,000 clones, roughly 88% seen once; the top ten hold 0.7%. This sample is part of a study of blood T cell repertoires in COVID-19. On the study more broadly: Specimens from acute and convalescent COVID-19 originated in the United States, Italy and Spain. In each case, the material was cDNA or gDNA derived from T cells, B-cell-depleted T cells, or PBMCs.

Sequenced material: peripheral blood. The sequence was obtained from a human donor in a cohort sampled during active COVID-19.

The CDR3 DNA follows: TGTGCCAGCAGCGTGGGACTCCACCAAGAGACCCAGTACTTC. The encoded protein is CASSVGLHQETQYF. The chain is built from TRBV9 and TRBJ2-5, with D possibly matching TRBD2 (6 bases). This CDR3 region has 14 residues. V lost 2 bases, J lost 0 bases, and 8 bases lay in between. The germline gives CDR1 SGDLS, CDR2 YYNGEE.